This TCR beta chain derives from a study of beta chain features in type 1 diabetes (dated by TCRdb to 2016 to 2018). For the study in its entirety: No differences in mean age, gender distribution, total cell number or subset yield were found between patients and healthy donors. Across all samples, around 99 million sorted cells were examined, and cell number per subset correlated strongly with RNA yield. In the study, TCRB repertoires of sorted circulating CD4+ T cell subsets from recently diagnosed type 1 diabetes patients were compared with those of matched healthy donors. Regulatory and stem cell-like memory subsets were obtained from only 8 patients and roughly eight healthy donors, while naive and central memory subsets were obtained from all 30 or so donors.

What the study reported, not specific to this receptor: Because the HLA sub-analyses included only small numbers of individuals, any influence of HLA type on TCRB rearrangement was left unresolved. Patients with type 1 diabetes made fewer insertions and deleted more nucleotides at VDJ recombination sites, implying thymic rearrangement abnormalities. Naive, central memory and regulatory TCRB repertoires appeared to be more similar among patients than among healthy donors. Shorter templates might be favored by PCR, yet because patient and control samples were amplified and corrected together, any such skew would affect both groups equally. Type 1 diabetes patients showed a moderate but significant shortening of TCRB CDR3 length in all four CD4+ subsets. Because cDNA rather than genomic DNA was sequenced, highly expressing activated cells could have been over-represented, although no difference in activation and CD3 levels was found between groups.

From each donor, a single peripheral blood sample of around 0.12 L on average was drawn into heparinised tubes. Naive, central memory, regulatory and stem cell-like memory CD4+ T cells were sorted on a BD FACSAria II using a panel including CD45RO, CCR7, CD25, CD127, CD95 and CD27. Every sorted population had a purity above 98%. Right away, PBMCs were isolated by Lymphoprep density gradient centrifugation and were stained directly, with no culture step. So that batch effects would be minimized, each experiment stained and sorted samples in pairs, pairing one healthy donor with one patient. All of the isolated RNA was reverse transcribed with the High Capacity cDNA Reverse Transcription Kit, so expressed TCRB transcripts were sequenced. Naive, central memory and regulatory T cell samples underwent deep immunoSEQ sequencing, averaging around 4 million total reads per sample. Sorted cells were lysed in RLT buffer, and RNA was extracted using DNase-treated RNeasy Micro or Mini kits according to cell number. Each cell subset was processed separately to prevent cross-contamination, with patient and healthy donor samples processed together. TCRB sequences were amplified from cDNA with the immunoSEQ multiplex PCR, producing 87-bp fragments spanning the CDR3 region. Amplicons were sequenced on the Illumina HiSeq platform. As for the original processing: PCR bias was corrected computationally using synthetic template baselines, and reads within Hamming distance 2 were collapsed, with unmergeable singletons discarded. Reads were aligned against IMGT to assign V, D and J genes, CDR3 length and insertions or deletions at six rearrangement sites. Within each subset, clonotype counts were normalized to sorted cell number, and only after that were true diversity and Gini coefficients computed with the tcR R package. The overlap coefficient, calculated on TCRB nucleotide sequences, was used to measure repertoire sharing. Out-of-frame TCRB sequences from naive cells were analyzed to stand in for the pre-selection repertoire. Here the immuneACCESS table is served through TCRdb, limited to in-frame sequences with V and J called. Missing clones are a known gap in these copies; in checked studies unresolved V genes cover under half, and the rest lacks a known reason. V, J and clone size derive from that table, while D and trimming were established from the DNA sequence. In all, the sample holds roughly 500,000 clones, and over 25% of those were seen once. The leading ten clones occupy almost 0.065% of the sample.

As regards this clone: Its binding antigen is unknown. No base-level quality is on record; no much larger clone is a single base apart.

V is cut by 0 bases and J by 3 bases, and the space between the germline ends is 9 bases. Inclusive of the bounding cysteine and phenylalanine, the CDR3 is 15 residues long. The read is trimmed to its CDR3 DNA, 45 bases read in frame from base 1. From the germline V gene (reference sequence), CDR1 is LNHNV and CDR2 is YYDKDF. The source is a man aged 18 to 29 in good health. The chain couples TRBV15 to TRBJ2-1, with no reliable assignment of the D segment. What was sequenced was naive CD4+ T cells from blood. What this sample's cell subset or site label stands for: true naive CD4+ T cells. The DNA sequence reads TGTGCCACCAGCAGAGATCCTGCCGGCTACAATGAGCAGTTCTTC. It is translated as CATSRDPAGYNEQFF. When the CDR3 is completed using the reference TRBV15 and TRBJ2-1 genes on either side, the full variable domain is DAMVIQNPRYQVTQFGKPVTLSCSQTLNHNVMYWYQQKSSQAPKLLFHYYDKDFNNEADTPDNFQSRRPNTSFCFLDIRSPGLGDTAMYLCATSRDPAGYNEQFFGPGTRLTVL.